This T cell receptor (beta chain) was captured by sequencing in a study of T cells in Graves' hyperthyroidism and ophthalmopathy. Across the study: Peripheral blood was collected at initial diagnosis, before any treatment.

The study's findings and limits: Most expanded thyroid clonotypes above 0.001 recurred in blood.

The germline V gene encodes CDR1 SQVTM and CDR2 ANQGSEA. CDR3 length: 11 residues. V lost 0 bases and J lost 12, with 11 bases in between. The investigators amplified TCR beta CDR3 regions from RNA transcripts. HTBI primers drove first-round RT-PCR of the TCR CDR3. TCRdb re-analysed the multiplex PCR reads in MiXCR, keeping a single row per CDR3 protein. The table shows approximately 870,000 distinct CDR3 sequences, with more than 30% occurring only once. In its sample, this clonotype was seen many times. Antigen: not known. This clonotype was sampled from a young man with Graves' hyperthyroidism. The rearrangement joins TRBV29-1 to TRBJ1-2; D gene unclear. What was sequenced was blood. This chain's CDR3 is CSVEDRRVHTF. The CDR3 nucleotides are TGCAGCGTTGAAGATAGGAGGGTCCACACCTTC.